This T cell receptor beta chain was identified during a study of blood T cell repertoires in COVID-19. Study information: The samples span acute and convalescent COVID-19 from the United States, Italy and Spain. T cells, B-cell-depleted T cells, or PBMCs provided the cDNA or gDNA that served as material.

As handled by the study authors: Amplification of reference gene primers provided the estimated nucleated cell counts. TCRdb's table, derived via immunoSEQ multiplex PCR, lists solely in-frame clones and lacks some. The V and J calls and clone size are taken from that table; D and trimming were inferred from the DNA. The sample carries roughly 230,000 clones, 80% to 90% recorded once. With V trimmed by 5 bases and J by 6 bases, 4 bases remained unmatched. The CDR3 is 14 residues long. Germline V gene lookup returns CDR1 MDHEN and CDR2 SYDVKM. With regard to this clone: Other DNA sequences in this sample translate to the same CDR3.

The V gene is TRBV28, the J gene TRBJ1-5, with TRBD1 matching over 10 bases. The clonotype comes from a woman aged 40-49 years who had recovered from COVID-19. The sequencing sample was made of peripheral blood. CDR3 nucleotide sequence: TGTGCCAGCAGTCAGACAGGGGGCGGTCAGCCCCAGCATTTT. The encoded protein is CASSQTGGGQPQHF.